Below, one T cell receptor beta chain is given with its context. Its antigen specificity is not known. Per-base qualities were not stored, and no clone one base away is much larger. This entry comes from a study of T cells after yellow fever vaccination (dated by TCRdb to between 2018 and 2020). For context, the study as a whole: Libraries from fractions with low cell numbers were prepared with the SMART-Seq v4 Ultra Low Input RNA kit. To follow T-cell clones before and after primary and booster YFV17D yellow fever vaccination, bulk TCR alpha and beta repertoires were sequenced over time. Bulk PBMC replicates and cell subsets were isolated from blood drawn at multiple timepoints before and after both primary and secondary immunization. Two healthy male donors made up the cohort, one aged 18 to 30 years and the other aged 30 to 39 years. Overall results and qualifications from the work: After the booster, most of the clones that had expanded following primary vaccination were detected again (roughly 96% of CD4 and around 88% of CD8), which suggests that memory was broadly maintained. Because the study included only a couple of donors, the extent to which the findings can be generalized is limited. A small fraction of clonotypes appeared in both the CD4 and CD8 compartments, likely as a result of convergent recombination. The secondary T-cell response was found to be weaker but faster than the primary response, with a peak reached on day 5 rather than on day 15. Computational filtering was required because FACS-sorted repertoires could contain abundant contaminating clonotypes from the bulk population.

Synthesis of TCR cDNA relied on 5'RACE template switching, a step that introduced a universal primer site along with unique molecular identifiers. Priming for cDNA synthesis came from both the TCR alpha and TCR beta constant segments. Two PCR steps were used to amplify libraries, with sample barcodes and sequencing adapters being added in the second step. Sequencing of libraries was done on Illumina HiSeq 2500 (2x100 bp) or NovaSeq (2x150 bp). Per the authors' processing: Reads were demultiplexed and collapsed into UMI consensus sequences with MIGEC, and V(D)J alignment was performed with MiXCR. Vaccine-responding clonotypes were defined with edgeR using replicate PBMC samples, requiring FDR below 0.01 and a log2 fold change above 5 up to day 15. Each bulk clonotype was labeled CD4 or CD8 based on which sequenced repertoire, CD4 or CD8, contained the clonotype at higher abundance. TCRdb's own reprocessing of the public reads used fastp at Q25 and MiXCR and kept productive beta chains. Rows are unified per CDR3 protein, each entry keeping the most common DNA and genes. The authors' filters were not applied to this entry. In all, the sample holds 600,000 to 750,000 distinct CDR3 sequences, and around 12% of those were seen once. The top ten clones comprise just under 15% of the sample.

Taken with the paper, the label for treatment or condition translates to: live attenuated yellow fever vaccine strain. Two biological replicates of bulk PBMCs were collected at each blood-draw timepoint. PBMCs were isolated from peripheral blood using a standard Ficoll-Paque protocol. TriZol was used to extract RNA from bulk PBMCs, CD4 and CD8 fractions, and dextramer-positive and dextramer-negative fractions. Sequencing used PBMCs, obtained on the day of the yellow fever booster vaccination. This receptor was taken from a man between 25 and 39 years old who received the YFV17D yellow fever vaccine.

The DNA sequence is as follows: TGTGCCAGCAGCGGGAACCGGGACACCGGGGCCAACGTCCTGACTTTC. This sequence encodes CASSGNRDTGANVLTF. Here the chain combines TRBV9 and TRBJ2-6; 6 matching bases give a weak D call of TRBD1. The CDR3 holds 16 amino acids from the cysteine to the phenylalanine. This entry keeps only the CDR3 DNA: 48 bases, framed from base 1. CDR1 and CDR2 were assigned from the germline V gene as SGDLS and YYNGEE. Trimming at the junction amounts to 3 bases on V and 4 bases on J, and the germline ends lie 14 bases apart.